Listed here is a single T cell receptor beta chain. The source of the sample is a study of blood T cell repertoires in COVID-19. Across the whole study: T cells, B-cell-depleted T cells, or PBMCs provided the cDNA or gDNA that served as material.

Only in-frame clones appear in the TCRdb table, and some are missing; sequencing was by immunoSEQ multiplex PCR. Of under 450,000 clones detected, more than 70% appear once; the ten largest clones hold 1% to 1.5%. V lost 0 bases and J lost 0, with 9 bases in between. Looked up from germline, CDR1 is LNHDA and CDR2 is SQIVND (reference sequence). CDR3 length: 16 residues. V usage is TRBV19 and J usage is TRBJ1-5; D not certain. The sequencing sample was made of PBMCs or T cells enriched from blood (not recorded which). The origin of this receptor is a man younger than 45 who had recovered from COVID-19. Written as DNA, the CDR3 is TGTGCCAGTAGTATAGATGCGGCGGGTAGCAATCAGCCCCAGCATTTT. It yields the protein CASSIDAAGSNQPQHF.